Listed here are 6 T cell receptor beta chains from one sample, sequenced in a study of cytomegalovirus exposure and HLA in healthy donors. A multiplex PCR was run with 60 Vbeta primers and 13 Jbeta primers. Clones were sequenced by immunoSEQ multiplex PCR, and TCRdb holds only the in-frame ones, with some missing. The sample shows 150,000 or so clones, approximately 80% of them seen only once. The sequenced sample was PBMCs. The receptor source for this set is a male donor in good health and CMV-seronegative.

This clone was seen once. J is TRBJ2-5 and V is TRBV18, with D unclear. V was shortened by 3 bases and J by 2 bases, with 10 bases between the two germline ends. Germline values: CDR1 KGHSH, CDR2 LQKENI. The CDR3 contains 14 residues. As DNA, the CDR3 is TGTGCCAGCTCACCCCCCGCTAGTCAAGAGACCCAGTACTTC. It codes for CASSPPASQETQYF.

The chain combines TRBV5-1 with TRBJ1-3, with TRBD1 matching over 9 bases. After removal of 4 bases from V and 1 base from J, the junction contained 6 bases not matched to a gene. The CDR3 loop spans 16 amino acids. The germline V gene has CDR1 SGHRS and CDR2 YFSETQ. The CDR3 protein is CASSGGTGRSGNTIYF. The DNA of the CDR3 is TGCGCCAGCAGCGGGGGGACAGGGAGGTCTGGAAACACCATATATTTT.

The chain uses TRBV2 and TRBJ1-2; 7 nucleotides line up with TRBD1. Per germline, CDR1 SNHLY and CDR2 FYNNEI. The CDR3 is made up of 15 amino acids. Trimming took 2 bases from V and 2 from J; bases not matched to a gene: 5. In DNA, the CDR3 is TGTGCCAGCAGTGAAAGGGGCAGGGGGAACTATGGCTACACCTTC. It encodes CASSERGRGNYGYTF.

The genes are TRBV11-2 and TRBJ1-5, with 9 bases identical to TRBD1. The germline V gene encodes CDR1 SGHAT and CDR2 FQNNGV. The CDR3 spans 15 residues. The V gene end was trimmed by 5 bases and the J gene end by 6 bases; junction bases not matched to a gene: 8. The CDR3 reads CASSRGQGLSQPQHF. As DNA, the CDR3 is TGTGCCAGCAGCCGCGGACAGGGGTTAAGTCAGCCCCAGCATTTT.

In DNA form, the CDR3 reads TGTGCCAGTAGTACCCAAAAAAGACTAGCGGGATCCGGGTTTAGGGATGAGCAGTTCTTC. It codes for CASSTQKRLAGSGFRDEQFF. This chain uses TRBV19 with TRBJ2-1, with 11 bases that match TRBD2. V lost 4 bases, J lost 8 bases, and 22 bases stayed unmatched. Germline CDR1 and CDR2: LNHDA and SQIVND (reference sequence). This CDR3 spans 20 amino acids.

The J gene is TRBJ1-1, the V gene TRBV7-9, with TRBD1 matching over 8 bases. The CDR3 is 14 amino acids. Unmatched junction bases numbered 6, after V lost 5 bases and J lost 4 bases. Germline V gives CDR1 SEHNR, CDR2 FQNEAQ (reference sequence). The CDR3, as DNA: TGTGCCAGCAGCCCGCAGGGGGCGCTCACTGAAGCTTTCTTT. The encoded protein is CASSPQGALTEAFF.